Below, 29 T cell receptor beta chains from the same sample are listed, as sequenced in a study of control samples from healthy donors and cancer patients. Produced via immunoSEQ multiplex PCR; TCRdb's table is partial and in-frame only. The data show 150,000 to 200,000 clones, over 80% seen once. Sequencing was carried out using blood. Receptors originate from a young man in good health.

This chain links TRBV2 with TRBJ2-3; TRBD1 agrees at 8 bases. V gave up 3 bases and J gave up 3 bases; unmatched junction bases: 2. The CDR3 consists of 14 residues. The germline V gene encodes CDR1 SNHLY and CDR2 FYNNEI. CDR3: CASSEDRATDTQYF. The DNA of the CDR3 is TGTGCCAGCAGTGAGGACAGGGCGACAGATACGCAGTATTTT.

This clone was detected only once. The V and J genes are TRBV15 and TRBJ2-2; no clear D. V lost 1 base and J lost 5, with 5 bases in between. Germline V lookup: CDR1 LNHNV, CDR2 YYDKDF (reference sequence). The CDR3 covers 13 residues. The CDR3 DNA is TGTGCCACCAGCAGAGGGTTTACCGGGGAGCTGTTTTTT. Protein product: CATSRGFTGELFF.

This clone was seen once. V gene TRBV21-1 combines with J gene TRBJ1-1. TRBV21-1 is a known pseudogene. The CDR3 extends over 11 amino acids. The CDR3 spells CASSTSLRAFF. The DNA of the CDR3 is TGTGCCAGCAGCACCTCCCTGCGGGCTTTCTTT.

The chain joins TRBV28 to TRBJ1-3, with D perhaps matching TRBD1 (6 bases). The CDR3 spans 14 residues. CDR1 and CDR2 from the germline V gene are MDHEN and SYDVKM. The V and J ends lost 4 bases and 4 bases respectively, with 11 bases between them. The CDR3 here is CASSSTGVGNTIYF. For the CDR3, the DNA is TGTGCCAGCAGTTCGACAGGTGTCGGAAACACCATATATTTT.

The chain carries TRBV2 and TRBJ2-3; D may be TRBD2 (5 bases). CDR3 length equals 14 residues. Germline V gene sequence: CDR1 SNHLY, CDR2 FYNNEI. Trimming removed 2 bases at V and 0 bases at J, with 6 bases between. The CDR3 nucleotides read TGTGCCAGCAGTGAAACTAGAAGCACAGATACGCAGTATTTT. This sequence encodes CASSETRSTDTQYF. Supplemented by reference TRBV2 and TRBJ2-3, the full variable domain reads EPEVTQTPSHQVTQMGQEVILRCVPISNHLYFYWYRQILGQKVEFLVSFYNNEISEKSEIFDDQFSVERPDGSNFTLKIRSTKLEDSAMYFCASSETRSTDTQYFGPGTRLTVL.

V usage is TRBV5-1 and J usage is TRBJ1-6, with D perhaps matching TRBD1 (5 bases). Trimming left V 0 bases short and J 7 bases short, with 11 bases between. This CDR3 has 15 residues. CDR1 is SGHRS, CDR2 YFSETQ, per germline. The CDR3 nucleotides are TGCGCCAGCAGCTTGGGACAGCCTCAGAATTCACCCCTCCACTTT. Translating it yields CASSLGQPQNSPLHF.

The CDR3 DNA sequence: TGTGCCAGCAGACTAGCGGGGACCTATGAGCAGTTCTTC. This gives the protein CASRLAGTYEQFF. The chain recombines TRBV12-3 or TRBV12-4 with TRBJ2-1; the match to TRBD2 covers 10 bases. The length of the CDR3 is 13 residues. The trim removed 6 bases at V and 8 bases at J, leaving 4 bases unmatched.

This chain connects TRBV6-5 to TRBJ2-7; D might be TRBD1 or TRBD2, each matching 5 bases. Germline loops: CDR1 MNHEY, CDR2 SVGAGI. V dropped 10 bases and J dropped 2 bases, with 21 bases sitting between them. CDR3 length equals 15 residues. The CDR3 region is CATSINRDGTYEQYF. CDR3 bases: TGTGCCACGAGCATAAACCGGGACGGTACCTACGAGCAGTACTTC.

The chain links TRBV18 to TRBJ1-2, with D possibly TRBD1 on 5 matching bases. The CDR3 runs to 13 residues. Germline lookup yields CDR1 KGHSH and CDR2 LQKENI. V gave up 3 bases and J gave up 3 bases, with 8 bases separating them. For the CDR3, the DNA is TGTGCCAGCTCACCGGGGGACCACTATGGCTACACCTTC. It encodes CASSPGDHYGYTF.

This clone has a single count. The chain is built from TRBV19 and TRBJ2-7; D may be TRBD2 (7 bases). This CDR3 region has 15 residues. Trimming took 10 bases from V and 2 from J, leaving 21 bases between them. Germline V gene sequence: CDR1 LNHDA, CDR2 SQIVND (reference sequence). CDR3 in DNA: TGTGCCACCTCGGTTGGGGGGGCGCTTCCCTACGAGCAGTACTTC. It specifies CATSVGGALPYEQYF.

This clone occurred once. J is TRBJ2-7 and V is TRBV5-6, with D possibly being TRBD2 (5 bases). CDR1 is SGHDT and CDR2 is YYEEEE in the germline V gene. The CDR3 has 13 residues. V shed 4 bases and J shed 2 bases, with 10 bases lying between them. This CDR3 reads CASSPGVTYEQYF. The CDR3 nucleotides are TGTGCCAGCAGCCCCGGGGTTACCTACGAGCAGTACTTC.

The chain uses TRBV29-1 and TRBJ2-3; D might be TRBD2 (7 bases). Germline assignment: CDR1 SQVTM and CDR2 ANQGSEA. The CDR3 totals 14 residues. Trimming stripped 4 bases from V and 0 bases from J, with 11 bases between. The CDR3 is CSVGGGLSTDTQYF. CDR3 bases: TGCAGCGTTGGGGGGGGGCTGAGCACAGATACGCAGTATTTT.

V and J are TRBV6-5 and TRBJ1-5; D is unresolved. Trimming took off 7 bases at V and 7 bases at J, with 11 bases between the two ends. The CDR3 has 12 residues. CDR1 is MNHEY and CDR2 is SVGAGI in the germline V gene. The CDR3 sequence is CASTDPLQPQHF. In DNA form, the CDR3 reads TGTGCCAGCACCGACCCCTTACAGCCCCAGCATTTT.

This clone was observed once. V usage is TRBV6-5 and J usage is TRBJ2-7, with D tentatively TRBD2 (5 bases). V was trimmed by 8 bases and J by 8 bases, leaving 22 bases between them. The CDR3 is made up of 14 amino acids. Germline V lookup: CDR1 MNHEY, CDR2 SVGAGI. The CDR3 loop reads CASSGGFETAQQYF. The CDR3 DNA reads TGTGCCAGCTCGGGCGGGTTCGAAACGGCCCAGCAGTACTTC.

V and J are TRBV14 and TRBJ1-3; 10 nucleotides line up with TRBD1. The V and J ends lost 7 bases and 8 bases, in that order; junction bases with no gene match: 20. This CDR3 is 18 amino acids long. Germline CDR1 reads SGHDN; CDR2 reads FVKESK. CDR3 nucleotide sequence: TGTGCCAGCACCCTAATGACAGGGGGCCCATTTCTGGTTTACACCATATATTTT. Translated: CASTLMTGGPFLVYTIYF.

The rearrangement uses TRBV19 and TRBJ1-5; D is ambiguous. Trimming shortened V by 2 bases and J by 7 bases, and 21 bases separated the two germline ends. This CDR3 is built from 17 residues. Germline V gene sequence: CDR1 LNHDA, CDR2 SQIVND (reference sequence). The CDR3 protein is CASSIHIPLQSGQPQHF. The CDR3 nucleotides are TGTGCCAGTAGTATACATATTCCTCTTCAGTCCGGGCAGCCCCAGCATTTT.

V and J are TRBV6-6 and TRBJ2-7; 11 bases line up with TRBD1. Germline lookup yields CDR1 MNHNY and CDR2 SVGAGI (reference sequence). The CDR3 consists of 15 residues. Unmatched junction bases numbered 10, after V lost 5 bases and J lost 7 bases. DNA of the CDR3: TGTGCCAGCAGTCGATCCGGGACAGGGGGGAGGGAGCAGTACTTC. This gives the protein CASSRSGTGGREQYF.

This rearrangement joins TRBV30 to TRBJ1-5; no reliable D call. The ends were cut back, 2 bases at V and 0 bases at J, with 5 bases in the middle. Germline-derived CDR1 and CDR2 are GTSNPN and SVGIG (reference sequence). The CDR3 has 13 residues. CDR3: CAWSRDSNQPQHF. CDR3 DNA sequence: TGTGCCTGGAGTAGGGATAGCAATCAGCCCCAGCATTTT.

This clone was detected once. The chain couples TRBV30 to TRBJ1-5; TRBD1 is a possible D gene (5 bases). Trimming took off 2 bases at V and 4 bases at J, with 18 bases between the two ends. The CDR3 consists of 16 residues. Per the germline V gene, CDR1 is GTSNPN and CDR2 is SVGIG (reference sequence). The CDR3 protein is CAWSSPMTAQNQPQHF. CDR3 in DNA: TGTGCCTGGAGTTCCCCAATGACAGCGCAAAATCAGCCCCAGCATTTT. Together with reference TRBV30 and TRBJ1-5, the CDR3 gives the full variable domain: SQTIHQWPATLVQPVGSPLSLECTVEGTSNPNLYWYRQAAGRGLQLLFYSVGIGQISSEVPQNLSASRPQDRQFILSSKKLLLSDSGFYLCAWSSPMTAQNQPQHFGDGTRLSIL.

The rearrangement uses TRBV11-2 and TRBJ2-3; 11 bases line up with TRBD2. The CDR3 loop spans 15 amino acids. Germline CDR1 is SGHAT and CDR2 is FQNNGV. Germline trimming cut 5 bases from V and 7 bases from J; bases unmatched to any gene: 8. The CDR3 coding sequence is TGTGCCAGCAGCCTTAGCGGGGGGGCCGGGAATACGCAGTATTTT. Encoded protein: CASSLSGGAGNTQYF.

The chain links TRBV10-3 to TRBJ2-5, with D uncertain. In germline, CDR1 is ENHRY, CDR2 SYGVKD. The CDR3 extends over 14 amino acids. Trimming stripped 2 bases from V and 1 base from J, with 8 bases between. This CDR3 reads CAISENGFQETQYF. The CDR3 nucleotides are TGTGCCATCAGTGAGAATGGATTCCAAGAGACCCAGTACTTC.

V and J are TRBV20-1 and TRBJ1-5; tentative D call: TRBD1 (5 bases). Trimming took off 3 bases at V and 5 bases at J, with 11 bases between the two ends. Per germline, CDR1 DFQATT and CDR2 SNEGSKA (reference sequence). The CDR3 runs 13 residues. CDR3 region: CSASWGPDQPQHF. For the CDR3, the DNA is TGCAGTGCTAGTTGGGGCCCTGATCAGCCCCAGCATTTT.

DNA of the CDR3: TGTGCCAGCAGCCTCGATGCAGTGAACACTGAAGCTTTCTTT. This encodes CASSLDAVNTEAFF. The chain combines TRBV7-9 with TRBJ1-1, with D uncertain. There are 14 residues in the CDR3. From germline, CDR1 is SEHNR and CDR2 FQNEAQ (reference sequence). V shed 5 bases and J shed 0 bases, with 10 bases lying between them.

This chain joins TRBV18 and TRBJ1-2; no firm D call. V lost 4 bases and J 0 bases, leaving 15 bases between the germline ends. This CDR3 contains 16 residues. Germline CDR1 reads KGHSH; CDR2 reads LQKENI. DNA for the CDR3: TGTGCCAGCTCACTGACAACCACGGCAGCTAACTATGGCTACACCTTC. It specifies CASSLTTTAANYGYTF.

This clone appeared once. The chain employs TRBV6-5 and TRBJ1-6, with 9 bases lining up with TRBD1. The CDR3 runs 15 residues. The J segment lost 10 bases and the V segment lost 6 bases, leaving 10 bases of the junction unmatched. CDR1 is MNHEY, CDR2 SVGAGI, per germline. The CDR3 sequence is CASSLGQGWGSPLHF. CDR3 coding DNA: TGTGCCAGCAGCCTGGGACAGGGATGGGGATCACCCCTCCACTTT.

The V and J genes are TRBV2 and TRBJ2-5; D is possibly TRBD2 (6 bases). There are 13 residues in the CDR3. Trimming took 6 bases from V and 7 from J, leaving 15 bases between them. Germline values: CDR1 SNHLY, CDR2 FYNNEI. This CDR3 reads CASSFSGLGTQYF. CDR3 coding DNA: TGTGCCAGCAGCTTTAGCGGACTTGGGACCCAGTACTTC.

The J gene is TRBJ2-1, the V gene TRBV5-1; 7 nucleotides match TRBD1. The length of the CDR3 is 14 residues. J was trimmed by 6 bases and V by 3 bases; bases with no gene match: 6. CDR1 is SGHRS, CDR2 YFSETQ, per germline. The CDR3 bases are TGCGCCAGCAGCTCCCGACAGGGTAGCAATGAGCAGTTCTTC. As protein: CASSSRQGSNEQFF.

In this sample, this clone turned up once. V usage is TRBV6-4 and J usage is TRBJ2-1, with TRBD2 as a possible D gene (5 bases). V lost 2 bases to trimming and J lost 3 bases, with 8 bases between them. The germline gives CDR1 MRHNA, CDR2 SNTAGT. The CDR3 totals 14 residues. CDR3 coding DNA: TGTGCCAGCAGTGACAGGGCGGGCTACAATGAGCAGTTCTTC. Its protein is CASSDRAGYNEQFF.

A note on this clone: The junction departs from the called germline gene at one end, perhaps through a read error. J is TRBJ2-7 and V is TRBV5-1; 8 nucleotides line up with TRBD2. CDR3 length: 18 residues. The germline V gene has CDR1 SGHRS and CDR2 YFSETQ. The CDR3: CASEPGAGAGGLSFEQYF. The DNA of the CDR3 is TGCGCCAGCGAGCCCGGCGCCGGCGCGGGGGGCCTTTCCTTCGAGCAGTACTTC.